The rows below give T cell receptor beta chains drawn from one sample of a study of neoadjuvant nivolumab and ipilimumab in lung cancer. The protocol was immunoSEQ multiplex PCR, while the TCRdb copy is restricted to in-frame clones and leaves out a portion. The sample comprises tens of thousands of clones, approximately 83% of which are singletons, and about 5.5% rests with the top ten. This specimen consisted of tumor tissue, obtained after neoadjuvant nivolumab, alone or with ipilimumab, at or shortly before surgery. The source is an adult with non-small cell lung cancer. CDR3s include the opening cysteine and the closing phenylalanine or tryptophan. A D gene is named only where the DNA matches it firmly. Part of the rows lack a size; the others show once, few, many or a class for expanded clones.

clone_size	j_call	d_call	v_call	cdr3_aa	cdr3_nt
.	TRBJ2-7	.	TRBV14	CASSAKDWSYEQYF	TGTGCCAGCAGCGCAAAGGATTGGTCCTACGAGCAGTACTTC
.	TRBJ2-7	.	TRBV7-9	CASSLTPREQYF	TGTGCCAGCAGCTTAACCCCCCGGGAGCAGTACTTC
once	TRBJ2-7	.	TRBV7-8	CASRPRAESYEQYF	TGTGCCAGCAGACCCCGGGCGGAATCCTACGAGCAGTACTTC
once	TRBJ1-1	TRBD1	TRBV5-6	CATLLYRGNTEAFF	TGTGCAACGTTGTTGTACAGGGGGAACACTGAAGCTTTCTTT
.	TRBJ2-7	.	TRBV5-4	CASSLDNPFSEQYF	TGTGCCAGCAGCTTAGACAACCCATTCAGCGAGCAGTACTTC
.	TRBJ1-5	.	TRBV2	CASSEASPNQPQHF	TGTGCCAGCAGTGAAGCGTCTCCCAATCAGCCCCAGCATTTT
.	TRBJ2-5	.	TRBV6-5	CASSYGVSQETQYF	TGTGCCAGCAGTTACGGCGTGTCGCAAGAGACCCAGTACTTC
.	TRBJ1-1	TRBD1	TRBV6-5	CASSKRQGARTEAFF	TGTGCCAGCAGTAAGAGACAGGGGGCGAGGACTGAAGCTTTCTTT
.	TRBJ1-2	.	TRBV7-9	CASSFMGEMRNYGYTF	TGTGCCAGCAGCTTTATGGGTGAAATGCGGAACTATGGCTACACCTTC
few	TRBJ2-5	.	TRBV2	CASRAETQYF	TGTGCCAGCAGGGCAGAGACCCAGTACTTC
.	TRBJ2-7	.	TRBV28	CASSPYRRYEQYF	TGTGCCAGCAGTCCCTATAGGAGATACGAGCAGTACTTC
.	TRBJ2-7	TRBD2	TRBV4-2	CASSQDGNGSGRDEQYF	TGTGCCAGCAGCCAAGATGGAAATGGTAGCGGGAGGGACGAGCAGTACTTC
.	TRBJ2-1	TRBD2	TRBV9	CASSVMSSGSSYNEQFF	TGTGCCAGCAGCGTAATGTCTAGCGGGAGCTCCTACAATGAGCAGTTCTTC
once	TRBJ2-6	TRBD2	TRBV6-4	CASSSSGPSGANVLTF	TGTGCCAGCAGTTCTAGCGGCCCCTCTGGGGCCAACGTCCTGACTTTC
.	TRBJ2-7	.	TRBV5-4	CASSLDGRAAYEQYF	TGTGCCAGCAGCTTGGACGGACGAGCCGCCTACGAGCAGTACTTC
.	TRBJ2-1	.	TRBV5-1	CASTINGVDEQFF	TGCGCCAGCACGATAAACGGGGTTGATGAGCAGTTCTTC
.	TRBJ1-5	.	TRBV19	CASSIARTAHQPQHF	TGTGCCAGTAGTATAGCCCGGACGGCCCACCAGCCCCAGCATTTT
.	TRBJ1-1	.	TRBV30	CAWSEGTNTEAFF	TGTGCCTGGAGTGAGGGCACGAACACTGAAGCTTTCTTT
.	TRBJ2-6	TRBD1	TRBV7-2	CASSLRGQAGANVLTF	TGTGCCAGCAGCTTAAGAGGACAGGCTGGGGCCAACGTCCTGACTTTC
.	TRBJ1-3	.	TRBV14	CASSRQTALLSSGNTIYF	TGTGCCAGCAGCCGACAGACAGCCCTGTTGAGCTCTGGAAACACCATATATTTT
.	TRBJ1-4	.	TRBV5-4	CASSPTSGTNEKLFF	TGTGCCAGCAGCCCTACCTCTGGTACTAATGAAAAACTGTTTTTT
.	TRBJ2-3	.	TRBV6-5	CASSYAGVWSDTQYF	TGTGCCAGCAGTTACGCCGGGGTCTGGTCAGATACGCAGTATTTT
.	TRBJ1-1	.	TRBV28	CASSRGTEAFF	TGTGCCAGCAGTAGGGGGACTGAAGCTTTCTTT
.	TRBJ1-1	.	TRBV7-9	CASSLGGAGKNTEAFF	TGTGCCAGCAGCTTAGGAGGGGCCGGCAAGAACACTGAAGCTTTCTTT
once	TRBJ1-3	.	TRBV5-1	CASSLDLYSGNTIYF	TGCGCCAGCAGCTTAGACCTCTACTCTGGAAACACCATATATTTT
.	TRBJ2-3	.	TRBV9	CASSPPTDTQYF	TGTGCCAGCAGCCCTCCTACAGATACGCAGTATTTT
.	TRBJ1-1	.	TRBV5-4	CASIRPGNTEAFF	TGTGCCAGCATTAGGCCGGGGAACACTGAAGCTTTCTTT
.	TRBJ2-1	TRBD2	TRBV7-9	CATSGSSYNEQFF	TGTGCAACTAGCGGTAGCTCCTACAATGAGCAGTTCTTC
few	TRBJ2-1	.	TRBV11-2	CASSFSPASDEQFF	TGTGCCAGCAGCTTTAGTCCCGCTAGCGATGAGCAGTTCTTC
.	TRBJ2-6	.	TRBV30	CAWGLAGANVLTF	TGTGCCTGGGGGTTGGCGGGGGCCAACGTCCTGACTTTC
.	TRBJ1-5	TRBD1	TRBV30	CAWSEDRDQPQHF	TGTGCCTGGAGTGAGGACAGGGATCAGCCCCAGCATTTT
.	TRBJ1-5	.	TRBV4-1	CASSQVAQRDQPQHF	TGCGCCAGCAGCCAAGTAGCTCAGCGGGATCAGCCCCAGCATTTT
.	TRBJ2-7	.	TRBV7-9	CASSSSSDGPYEQYF	TGTGCCAGCAGCTCAAGCTCCGACGGACCCTACGAGCAGTACTTC
.	TRBJ2-6	TRBD1	TRBV10-3	CAISERDRGPGANVLTF	TGTGCCATCAGTGAAAGGGACAGGGGGCCTGGGGCCAACGTCCTGACTTTC
few	TRBJ2-5	.	TRBV6-5	CASSYNWEEETQYF	TGTGCCAGCAGTTACAATTGGGAGGAAGAGACCCAGTACTTC
few	TRBJ1-1	TRBD1	TRBV7-9	CASSPGTGRSAFF	TGTGCCAGCAGCCCTGGGACAGGTCGTTCTGCTTTCTTT
.	TRBJ2-1	TRBD2	TRBV5-1	CASSSGLAGNEQFF	TGCGCCAGCAGCTCGGGACTAGCGGGTAATGAGCAGTTCTTC
.	TRBJ1-4	TRBD1	TRBV6-5	CASSYRDSYEKLFF	TGTGCCAGCAGCTACCGGGACAGTTATGAAAAACTGTTTTTT
.	TRBJ1-2	TRBD1	TRBV5-6	CASSSKTGAENYGYTF	TGTGCCAGCAGCTCCAAGACAGGGGCCGAAAACTATGGCTACACCTTC
.	TRBJ2-5	TRBD1	TRBV5-5	CASSGTGEDPGSSQETQYF	TGTGCCAGCAGTGGGACAGGGGAAGACCCCGGGAGTTCCCAAGAGACCCAGTACTTC
.	TRBJ2-6	TRBD1	TRBV4-1	CASSQIDRAGANVLTF	TGCGCCAGCAGCCAAATCGACAGGGCTGGGGCCAACGTCCTGACTTTC
.	TRBJ1-1	.	TRBV10-2	CASSEGREAFF	TGCGCCAGCAGTGAGGGCCGGGAAGCTTTCTTT
.	TRBJ2-7	.	TRBV29-1	CSVFGVGGYEQYF	TGCAGCGTTTTCGGGGTGGGAGGCTACGAGCAGTACTTC
.	TRBJ1-1	.	TRBV20-1	CSARNTEAFF	TGCAGTGCTCGTAACACTGAAGCTTTCTTT
.	TRBJ1-3	.	TRBV7-2	CASSPDSLSGNTIYF	TGTGCCAGCAGCCCAGACAGCCTCTCTGGAAACACCATATATTTT
.	TRBJ1-2	.	TRBV7-6	CATSMGDPYGYTF	TGTGCCACTTCGATGGGGGACCCCTATGGCTACACCTTC
.	TRBJ1-4	.	TRBV5-1	CASSLGQEKLFF	TGCGCCAGCAGCTTGGGACAGGAAAAACTGTTTTTT
.	TRBJ2-7	.	TRBV5-1	CASSLVNGAESSYEQYF	TGCGCCAGCAGCTTGGTAAATGGGGCCGAAAGCTCCTACGAGCAGTACTTC
.	TRBJ1-1	.	TRBV7-9	CASSRDLGGSNTEAFF	TGTGCCAGCAGCCGTGACCTCGGGGGCTCGAACACTGAAGCTTTCTTT
.	TRBJ1-4	TRBD1	TRBV6-5	CASSYSTGSNEKLFF	TGTGCCAGCAGTTACTCGACAGGGTCGAATGAAAAACTGTTTTTT
.	TRBJ1-2	TRBD1	TRBV28	CASSPPPGQGGLGYTF	TGTGCCAGCAGTCCCCCCCCGGGACAGGGGGGTCTAGGCTACACCTTC
.	TRBJ2-3	.	TRBV30	CAAREVGTDTQYF	TGTGCCGCGAGGGAGGTCGGCACAGATACGCAGTATTTT
.	TRBJ2-1	.	TRBV6-5	CASTGGIYNEQFF	TGTGCCAGCACCGGGGGCATCTACAATGAGCAGTTCTTC